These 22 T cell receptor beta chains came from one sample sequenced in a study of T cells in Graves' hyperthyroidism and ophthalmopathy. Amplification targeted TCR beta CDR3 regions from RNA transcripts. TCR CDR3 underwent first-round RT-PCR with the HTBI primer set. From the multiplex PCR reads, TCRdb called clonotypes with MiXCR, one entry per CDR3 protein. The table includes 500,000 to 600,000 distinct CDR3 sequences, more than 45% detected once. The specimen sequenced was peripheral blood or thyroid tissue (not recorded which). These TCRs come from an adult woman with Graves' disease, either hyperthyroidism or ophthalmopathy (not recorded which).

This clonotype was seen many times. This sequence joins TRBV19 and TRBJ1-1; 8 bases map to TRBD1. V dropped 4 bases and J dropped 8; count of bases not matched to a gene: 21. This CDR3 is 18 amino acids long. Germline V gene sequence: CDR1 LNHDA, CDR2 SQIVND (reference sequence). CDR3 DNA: TGTGCCAGTAGTAACCCCCGACTCAGACAGGGGAGTCCGCTCGAAGCTTTCTTT. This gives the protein CASSNPRLRQGSPLEAFF.

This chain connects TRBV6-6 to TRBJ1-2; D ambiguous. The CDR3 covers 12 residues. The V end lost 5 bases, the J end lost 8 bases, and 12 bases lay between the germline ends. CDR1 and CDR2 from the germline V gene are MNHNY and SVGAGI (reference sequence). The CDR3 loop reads CASSEGMRGYTF. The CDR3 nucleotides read TGTGCCAGCAGTGAAGGCATGAGGGGCTACACCTTC.

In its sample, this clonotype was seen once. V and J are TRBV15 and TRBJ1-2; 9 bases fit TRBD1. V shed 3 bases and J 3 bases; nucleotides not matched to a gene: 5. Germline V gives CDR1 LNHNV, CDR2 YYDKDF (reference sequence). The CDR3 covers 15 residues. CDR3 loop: CATSRGTGSYYGYTF. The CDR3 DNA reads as TGTGCCACCAGCAGGGGGACAGGGTCTTACTATGGCTACACCTTC.

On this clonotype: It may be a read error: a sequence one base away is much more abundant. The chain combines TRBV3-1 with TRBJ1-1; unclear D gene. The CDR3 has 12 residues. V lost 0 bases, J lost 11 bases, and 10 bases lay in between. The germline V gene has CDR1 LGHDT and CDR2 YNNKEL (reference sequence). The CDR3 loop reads CASSQESGLAFF. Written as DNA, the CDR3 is TGTGCCAGCAGCCAAGAATCAGGCCTGGCTTTCTTT.

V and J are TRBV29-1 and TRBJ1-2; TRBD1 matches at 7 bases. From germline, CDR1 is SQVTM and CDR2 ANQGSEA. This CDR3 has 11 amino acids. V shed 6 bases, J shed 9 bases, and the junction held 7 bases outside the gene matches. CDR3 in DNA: TGCAGCGTAGCTTCGACAGGGAGCTACACCTTC. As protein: CSVASTGSYTF.

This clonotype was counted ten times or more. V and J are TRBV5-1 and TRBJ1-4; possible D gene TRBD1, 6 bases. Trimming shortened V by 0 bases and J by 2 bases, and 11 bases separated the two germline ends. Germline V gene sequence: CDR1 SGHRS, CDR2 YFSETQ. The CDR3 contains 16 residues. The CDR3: CASSLGFQGTNEKLFF. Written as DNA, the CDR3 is TGCGCCAGCAGCTTGGGGTTCCAGGGGACTAATGAAAAACTGTTTTTT.

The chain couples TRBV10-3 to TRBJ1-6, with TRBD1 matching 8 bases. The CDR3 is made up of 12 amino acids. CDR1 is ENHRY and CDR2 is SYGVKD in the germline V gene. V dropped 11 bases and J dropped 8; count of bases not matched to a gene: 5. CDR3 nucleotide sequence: TGTGCCTCGCGACAGGGGTATTCACCCCTCCACTTT. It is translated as CASRQGYSPLHF.

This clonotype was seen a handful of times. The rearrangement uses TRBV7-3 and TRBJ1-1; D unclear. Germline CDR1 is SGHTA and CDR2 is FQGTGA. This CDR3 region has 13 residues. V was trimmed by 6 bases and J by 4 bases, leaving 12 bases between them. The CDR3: CASSPNPGTEAFF. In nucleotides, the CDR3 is TGTGCCAGCAGTCCGAATCCGGGCACTGAAGCTTTCTTT. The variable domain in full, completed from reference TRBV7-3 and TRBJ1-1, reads GAGVSQTPSNKVTEKGKYVELRCDPISGHTALYWYRQSLGQGPEFLIYFQGTGAADDSGLPNDRFFAVRPEGSVSTLKIQRTERGDSAVYLCASSPNPGTEAFFGQGTRLTVV.

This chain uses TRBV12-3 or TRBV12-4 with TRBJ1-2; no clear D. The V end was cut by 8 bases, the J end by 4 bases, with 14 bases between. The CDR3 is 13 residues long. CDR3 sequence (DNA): TGTGCCAGCGGCCTGAAGGCCCGCTATGGCTACACCTTC. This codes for CASGLKARYGYTF.

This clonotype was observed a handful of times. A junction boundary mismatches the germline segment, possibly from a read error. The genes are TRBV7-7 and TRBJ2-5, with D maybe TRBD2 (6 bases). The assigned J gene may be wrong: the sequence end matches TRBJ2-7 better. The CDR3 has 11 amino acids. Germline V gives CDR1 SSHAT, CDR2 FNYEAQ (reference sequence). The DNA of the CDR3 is TGTGCTAGCAGTCCGGGACTCGAGCAGTACTTC. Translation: CASSPGLEQYF.

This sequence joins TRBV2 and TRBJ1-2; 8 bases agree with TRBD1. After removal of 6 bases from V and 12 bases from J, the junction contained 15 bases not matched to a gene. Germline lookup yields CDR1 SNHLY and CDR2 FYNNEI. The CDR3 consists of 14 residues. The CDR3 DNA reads TGTGCCAGCAGCCCAGGGGGCTTGTATGGCTACAACACCTTC. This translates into CASSPGGLYGYNTF.

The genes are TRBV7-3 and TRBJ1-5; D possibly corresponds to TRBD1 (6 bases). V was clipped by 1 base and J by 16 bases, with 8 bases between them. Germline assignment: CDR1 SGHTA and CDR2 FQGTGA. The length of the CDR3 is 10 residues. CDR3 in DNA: TGTGCCAGCAGCTTAAACAGGGCTCATTTT. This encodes CASSLNRAHF.

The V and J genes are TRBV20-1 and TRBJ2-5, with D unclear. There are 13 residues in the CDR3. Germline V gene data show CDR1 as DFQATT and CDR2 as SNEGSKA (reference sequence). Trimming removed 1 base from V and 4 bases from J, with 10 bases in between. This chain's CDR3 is CSARGVRAETQYF. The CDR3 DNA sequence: TGCAGTGCTAGAGGTGTTCGGGCAGAGACCCAGTACTTC.

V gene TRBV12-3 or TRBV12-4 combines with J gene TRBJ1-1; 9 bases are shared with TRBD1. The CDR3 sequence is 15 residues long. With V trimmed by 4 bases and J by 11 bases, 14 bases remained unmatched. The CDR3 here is CASSWPGQGNLWAFF. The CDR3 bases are TGTGCCAGCAGTTGGCCGGGACAGGGAAATCTATGGGCTTTCTTT.

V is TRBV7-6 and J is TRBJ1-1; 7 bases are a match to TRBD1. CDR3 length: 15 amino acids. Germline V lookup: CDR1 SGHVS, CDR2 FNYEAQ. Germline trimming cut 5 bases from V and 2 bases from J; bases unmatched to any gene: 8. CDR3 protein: CASSRSGTDNTEAFF. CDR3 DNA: TGTGCCAGCAGCCGATCCGGGACAGATAACACTGAAGCTTTCTTT.

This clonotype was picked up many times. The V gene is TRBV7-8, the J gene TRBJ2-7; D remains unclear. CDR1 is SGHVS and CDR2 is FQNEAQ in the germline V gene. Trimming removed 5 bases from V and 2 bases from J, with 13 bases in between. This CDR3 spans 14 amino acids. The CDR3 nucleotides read TGTGCCAGCAGCCAGCCAACCGAAACCTACGAGCAGTACTTC. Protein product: CASSQPTETYEQYF.

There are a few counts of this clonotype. CDR3 in amino acids: CSARVKRTTVGGYTF. CDR3 nucleotides: TGCAGTGCTAGGGTCAAGAGAACCACGGTGGGCGGCTACACCTTC. The chain links TRBV20-1 to TRBJ1-2; D is undetermined. The CDR3 spans 15 residues. The germline V and J ends were trimmed by 3 bases and 8 bases, with 22 bases remaining between them. From germline, CDR1 is DFQATT and CDR2 SNEGSKA (reference sequence).

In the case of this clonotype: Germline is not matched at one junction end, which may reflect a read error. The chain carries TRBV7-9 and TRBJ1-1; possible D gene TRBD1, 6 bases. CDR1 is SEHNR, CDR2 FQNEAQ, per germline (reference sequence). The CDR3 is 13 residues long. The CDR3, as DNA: TGTGCCAGCGGCTTTTCAGGGGACACTGAAGCTTTCTTT. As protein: CASGFSGDTEAFF.

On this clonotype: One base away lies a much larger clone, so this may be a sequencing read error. CDR3 in amino acids: CAISDRLSSPLHF. The DNA of the CDR3 is TGTGCCATCTCGGACAGGCTAAGCTCACCCCTCCACTTT. The rearrangement joins TRBV10-3 to TRBJ1-6; 7 bases line up with TRBD1. From germline, CDR1 is ENHRY and CDR2 SYGVKD. The CDR3 has 13 amino acids. The V gene end was trimmed by 8 bases and the J gene end by 10 bases; junction bases not matched to a gene: 8.

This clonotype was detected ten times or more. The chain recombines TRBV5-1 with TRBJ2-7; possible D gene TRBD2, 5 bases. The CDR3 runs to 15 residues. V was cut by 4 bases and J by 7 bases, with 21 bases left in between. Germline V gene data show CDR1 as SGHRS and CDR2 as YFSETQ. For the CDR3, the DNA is TGCGCCAGCAGCCCGGGCCCCCCCTTGGAGGATGAGCAGTACTTC. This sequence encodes CASSPGPPLEDEQYF. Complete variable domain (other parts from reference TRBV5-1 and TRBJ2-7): KAGVTQTPRYLIKTRGQQVTLSCSPISGHRSVSWYQQTPGQGLQFLFEYFSETQRNKGNFPGRFSGRQFSNSRSEMNVSTLELGDSALYLCASSPGPPLEDEQYFGPGTRLTVT.

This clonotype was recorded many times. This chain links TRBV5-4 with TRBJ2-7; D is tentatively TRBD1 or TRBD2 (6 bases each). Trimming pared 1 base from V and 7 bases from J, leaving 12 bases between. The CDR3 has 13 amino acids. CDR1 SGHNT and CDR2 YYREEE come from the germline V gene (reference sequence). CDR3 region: CASSLRGQGEQYF. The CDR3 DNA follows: TGTGCCAGCAGCTTGCGGGGGCAGGGGGAGCAGTACTTC.

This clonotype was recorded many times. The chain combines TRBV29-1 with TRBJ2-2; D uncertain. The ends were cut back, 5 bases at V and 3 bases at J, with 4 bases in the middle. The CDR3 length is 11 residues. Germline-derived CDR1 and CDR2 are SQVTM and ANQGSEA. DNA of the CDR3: TGCAGCGTTCAGCACACCGGGGAGCTGTTTTTT. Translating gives CSVQHTGELFF.